The count of the clone carrying this T cell receptor beta chain is one. Antigen: not known. This record belongs to a study of CD8+ T cells in alopecia areata. Study-wide background: Treated patients were dosed with oral tofacitinib, taking 5 to 10 mg twice daily. General observations from the study: Normal scalp showed lower clonality than lesional scalp, especially alopecia totalis/universalis.

Peripheral blood and lesional scalp punch biopsies came from alopecia areata patients. Germline CDR1 and CDR2: ENHRY and SYGVKD. The J segment lost 1 base and the V segment lost 5 bases, leaving 6 bases of the junction unmatched. This CDR3 has 15 amino acids. Once RNA had been extracted, it was reverse transcribed into cDNA to act as the sequencing template. Assay used: immunoSEQ multiplex PCR; TCRdb lists only in-frame clones, some missing. The sample holds about 7,900 clones; 55% are singletons and the top ten take roughly 13%. This sequence joins TRBV10-3 and TRBJ2-5; 8 nucleotides line up with TRBD1. The input for sequencing was skin, taken at week 0. The origin of this receptor is a human donor with alopecia areata. The CDR3 sequence is CAISSGQGRQETQYF. Here the CDR3 DNA reads TGTGCCATCAGTTCAGGACAGGGCCGCCAAGAGACCCAGTACTTC.